This T cell receptor (beta chain) was retrieved from a study of technical replicates of blood from several donors. CDR3 length: 14 amino acids. CDR1 and CDR2 from the germline V gene are SGDLS and YYNGEE. The V segment lost 4 bases and the J segment 5 bases; nucleotides outside the gene matches: 9. This clone appeared once. TCRdb's table, derived via immunoSEQ multiplex PCR, lists solely in-frame clones and lacks some. The sample holds about 83,000 clones, 90% to 95% seen once. This sequence originates from a human donor in good health. Sequencing used T cells isolated from PBMCs. The rearrangement joins TRBV9 to TRBJ2-7, with 7 bases identical to TRBD1. CDR3 loop: CASSRDSREDEQYF. The CDR3 coding sequence is TGTGCCAGCAGCCGGGACAGCCGAGAGGACGAGCAGTACTTC. Full variable domain (remainder filled in from reference TRBV9 and TRBJ2-7): DSGVTQTPKHLITATGQRVTLRCSPRSGDLSVYWYQQSLDQGLQFLIQYYNGEERAKGNILERFSAQQFPDLHSELNLSSLELGDSALYFCASSRDSREDEQYFGPGTRLTVT.